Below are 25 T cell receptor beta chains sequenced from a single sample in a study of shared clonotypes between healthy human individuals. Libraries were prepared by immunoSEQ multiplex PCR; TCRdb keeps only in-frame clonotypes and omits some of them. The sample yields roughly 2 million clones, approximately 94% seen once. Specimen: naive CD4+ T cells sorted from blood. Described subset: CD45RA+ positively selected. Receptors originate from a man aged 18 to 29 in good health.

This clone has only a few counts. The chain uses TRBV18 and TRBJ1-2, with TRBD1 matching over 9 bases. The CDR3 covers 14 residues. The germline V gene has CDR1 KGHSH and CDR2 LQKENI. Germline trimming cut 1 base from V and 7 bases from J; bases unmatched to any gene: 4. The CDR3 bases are TGTGCCAGCTCACCACGGACAGGGGAGCGTGGCTACACCTTC. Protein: CASSPRTGERGYTF.

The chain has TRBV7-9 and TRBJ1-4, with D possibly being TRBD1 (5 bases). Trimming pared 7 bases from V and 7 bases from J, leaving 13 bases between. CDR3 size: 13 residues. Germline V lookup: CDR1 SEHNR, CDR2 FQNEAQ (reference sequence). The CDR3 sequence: CASNPVGVEKLFF. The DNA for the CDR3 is TGTGCCAGCAACCCAGTGGGGGTTGAAAAACTGTTTTTT. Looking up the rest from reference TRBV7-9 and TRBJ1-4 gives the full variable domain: DTGVSQNPRHKITKRGQNVTFRCDPISEHNRLYWYRQTLGQGPEFLTYFQNEAQLEKSRLLSDRFSAERPKGSFSTLEIQRTEQGDSAMYLCASNPVGVEKLFFGSGTQLSVL.

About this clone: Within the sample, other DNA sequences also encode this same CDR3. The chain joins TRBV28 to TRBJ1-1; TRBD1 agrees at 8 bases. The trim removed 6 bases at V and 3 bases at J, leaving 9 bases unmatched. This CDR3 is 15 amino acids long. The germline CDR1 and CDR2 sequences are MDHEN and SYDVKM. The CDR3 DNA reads TGTGCCAGCAGCTCTGCGGACAGGGAGGACACTGAAGCTTTCTTT. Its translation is CASSSADREDTEAFF.

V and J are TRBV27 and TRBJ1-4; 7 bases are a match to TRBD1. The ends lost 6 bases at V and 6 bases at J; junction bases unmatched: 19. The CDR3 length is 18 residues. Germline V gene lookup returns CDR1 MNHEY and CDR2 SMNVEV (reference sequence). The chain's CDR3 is CASRRVSGTVSGDEKLFF. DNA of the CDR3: TGTGCCAGCAGGCGTGTATCCGGGACAGTAAGCGGAGATGAAAAACTGTTTTTT.

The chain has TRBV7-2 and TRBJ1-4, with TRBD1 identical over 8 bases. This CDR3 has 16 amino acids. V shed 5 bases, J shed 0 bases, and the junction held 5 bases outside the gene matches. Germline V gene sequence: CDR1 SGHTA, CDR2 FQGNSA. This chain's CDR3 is CASSRGQAPTNEKLFF. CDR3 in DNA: TGTGCCAGCAGCAGGGGACAGGCTCCAACTAATGAAAAACTGTTTTTT.

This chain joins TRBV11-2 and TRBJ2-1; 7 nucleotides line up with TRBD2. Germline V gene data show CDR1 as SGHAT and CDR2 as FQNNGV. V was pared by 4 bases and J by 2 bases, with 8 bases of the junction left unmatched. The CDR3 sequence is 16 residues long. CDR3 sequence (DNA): TGTGCCAGCAGCTCGATACTAGCGCCCGCCTACAATGAGCAGTTCTTC. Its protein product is CASSSILAPAYNEQFF.

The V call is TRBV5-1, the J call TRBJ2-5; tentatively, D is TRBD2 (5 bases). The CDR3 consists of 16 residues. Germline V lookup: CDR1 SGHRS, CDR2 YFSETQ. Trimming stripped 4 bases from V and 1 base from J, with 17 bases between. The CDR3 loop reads CASSPGNSRVQETQYF. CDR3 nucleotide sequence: TGCGCCAGCAGCCCGGGGAACAGCCGTGTCCAAGAGACCCAGTACTTC.

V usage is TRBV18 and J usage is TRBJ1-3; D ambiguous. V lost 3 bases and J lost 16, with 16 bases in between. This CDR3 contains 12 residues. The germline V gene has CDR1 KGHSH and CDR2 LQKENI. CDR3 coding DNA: TGTGCCAGCTCACCTTGGCGCCCCAACTTGTATTTT. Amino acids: CASSPWRPNLYF.

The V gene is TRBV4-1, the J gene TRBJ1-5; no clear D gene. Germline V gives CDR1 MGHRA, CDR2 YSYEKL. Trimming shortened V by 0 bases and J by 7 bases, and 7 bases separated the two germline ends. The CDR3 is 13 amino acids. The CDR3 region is CASSQDERQPQHF. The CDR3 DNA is TGCGCCAGCAGCCAAGATGAGAGGCAGCCCCAGCATTTT.

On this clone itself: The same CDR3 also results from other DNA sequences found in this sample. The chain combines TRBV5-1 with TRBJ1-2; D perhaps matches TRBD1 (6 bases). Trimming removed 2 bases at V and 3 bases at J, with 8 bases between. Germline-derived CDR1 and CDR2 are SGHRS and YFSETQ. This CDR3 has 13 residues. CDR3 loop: CASSLGGDYGYTF. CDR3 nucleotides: TGCGCCAGCAGCTTAGGGGGAGACTATGGCTACACCTTC.

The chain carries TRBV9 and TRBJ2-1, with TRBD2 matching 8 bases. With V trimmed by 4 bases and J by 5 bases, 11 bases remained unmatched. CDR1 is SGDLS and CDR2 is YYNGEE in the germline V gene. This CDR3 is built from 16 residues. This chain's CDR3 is CASSLSGGRGDNEQFF. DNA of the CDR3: TGTGCCAGCAGCCTCTCAGGTGGGCGGGGGGACAATGAGCAGTTCTTC.

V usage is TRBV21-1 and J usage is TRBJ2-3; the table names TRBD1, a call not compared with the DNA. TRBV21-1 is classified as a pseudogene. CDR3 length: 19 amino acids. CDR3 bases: TGTGCCAGCAGCAAAGAGGGGGACGGAGGTTGGGGTCTCACAGATACGCAGTATTTT. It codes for CASSKEGDGGWGLTDTQYF.

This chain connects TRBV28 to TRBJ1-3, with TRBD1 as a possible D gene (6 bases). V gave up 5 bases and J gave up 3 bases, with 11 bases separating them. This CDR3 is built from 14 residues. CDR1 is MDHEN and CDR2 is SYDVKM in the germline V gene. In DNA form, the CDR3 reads TGTGCCAGCAGTCTTACAGGGATTGGAAACACCATATATTTT. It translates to CASSLTGIGNTIYF.

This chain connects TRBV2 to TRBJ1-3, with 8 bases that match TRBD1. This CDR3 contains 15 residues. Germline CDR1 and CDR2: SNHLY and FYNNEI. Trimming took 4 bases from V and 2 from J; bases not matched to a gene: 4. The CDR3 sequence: CASSGQGAAGNTIYF. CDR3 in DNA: TGTGCCAGCAGTGGCCAGGGGGCGGCTGGAAACACCATATATTTT.

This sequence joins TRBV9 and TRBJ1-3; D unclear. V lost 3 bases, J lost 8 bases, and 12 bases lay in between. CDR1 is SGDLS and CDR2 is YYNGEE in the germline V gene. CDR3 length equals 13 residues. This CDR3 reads CASSGNVRDTIYF. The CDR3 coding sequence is TGTGCCAGCAGCGGCAACGTTCGGGACACCATATATTTT.

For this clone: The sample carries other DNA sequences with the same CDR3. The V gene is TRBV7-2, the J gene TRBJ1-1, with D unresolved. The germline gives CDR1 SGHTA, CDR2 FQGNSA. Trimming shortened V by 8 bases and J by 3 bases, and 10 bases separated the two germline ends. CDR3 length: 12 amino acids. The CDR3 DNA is TGTGCCAGCTCCAGGACTGACACTGAAGCTTTCTTT. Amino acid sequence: CASSRTDTEAFF.

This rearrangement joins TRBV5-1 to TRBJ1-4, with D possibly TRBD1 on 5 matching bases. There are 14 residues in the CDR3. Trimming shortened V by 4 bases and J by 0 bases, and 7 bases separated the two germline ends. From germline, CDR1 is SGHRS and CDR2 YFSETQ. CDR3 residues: CASSVTATNEKLFF. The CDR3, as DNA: TGCGCCAGCAGCGTGACAGCAACTAATGAAAAACTGTTTTTT.

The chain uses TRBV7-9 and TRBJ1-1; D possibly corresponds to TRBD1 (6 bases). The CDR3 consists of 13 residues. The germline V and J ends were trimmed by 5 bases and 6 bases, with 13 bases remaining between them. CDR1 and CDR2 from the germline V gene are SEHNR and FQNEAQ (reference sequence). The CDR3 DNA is TGTGCCAGCAGCCCCCAGGGGTTGGCTGAAGCTTTCTTT. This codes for CASSPQGLAEAFF.

The CDR3 DNA is TGCGCCAGCCTAGCCATCCCAACCTACGAGCAGTACTTC. Translation: CASLAIPTYEQYF. The chain recombines TRBV10-2 with TRBJ2-7, with D perhaps matching TRBD2 (5 bases). Germline V CDR1 and CDR2: WSHSY, SAAADI. The CDR3 covers 13 residues. The V end lost 8 bases, the J end lost 2 bases, and 13 bases lay between the germline ends.

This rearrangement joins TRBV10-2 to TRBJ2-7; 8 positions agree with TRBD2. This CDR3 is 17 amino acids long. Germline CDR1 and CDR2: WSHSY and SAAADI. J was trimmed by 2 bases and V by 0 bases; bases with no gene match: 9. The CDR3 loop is CASSESQRAGVPYEQYF. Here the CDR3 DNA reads TGCGCCAGCAGTGAGTCTCAACGAGCGGGAGTCCCCTACGAGCAGTACTTC.

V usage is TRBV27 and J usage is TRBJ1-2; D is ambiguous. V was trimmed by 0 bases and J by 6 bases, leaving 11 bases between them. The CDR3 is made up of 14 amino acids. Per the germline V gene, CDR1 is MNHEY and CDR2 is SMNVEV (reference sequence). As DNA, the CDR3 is TGTGCCAGCAGTTTATCCCTAGCGCGGAATGGCTACACCTTC. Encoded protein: CASSLSLARNGYTF.

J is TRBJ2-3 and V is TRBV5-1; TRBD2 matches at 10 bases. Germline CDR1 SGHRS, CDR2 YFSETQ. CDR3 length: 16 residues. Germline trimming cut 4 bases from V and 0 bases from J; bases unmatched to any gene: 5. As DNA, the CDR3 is TGCGCCAGCAGCCGGAGACTAGCGGGTAGCACAGATACGCAGTATTTT. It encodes CASSRRLAGSTDTQYF. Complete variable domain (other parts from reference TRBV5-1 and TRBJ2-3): KAGVTQTPRYLIKTRGQQVTLSCSPISGHRSVSWYQQTPGQGLQFLFEYFSETQRNKGNFPGRFSGRQFSNSRSEMNVSTLELGDSALYLCASSRRLAGSTDTQYFGPGTRLTVL.

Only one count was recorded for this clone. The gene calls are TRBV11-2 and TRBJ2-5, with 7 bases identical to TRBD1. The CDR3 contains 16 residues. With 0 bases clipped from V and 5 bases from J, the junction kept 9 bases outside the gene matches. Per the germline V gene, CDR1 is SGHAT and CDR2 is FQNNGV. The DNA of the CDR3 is TGTGCCAGCAGCTTAGAGGTTAACAGGGGATCTGAGACCCAGTACTTC. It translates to CASSLEVNRGSETQYF.

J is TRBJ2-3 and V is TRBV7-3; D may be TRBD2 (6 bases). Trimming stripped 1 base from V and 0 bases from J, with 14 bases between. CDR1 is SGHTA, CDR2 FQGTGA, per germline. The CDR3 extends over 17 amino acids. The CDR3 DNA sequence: TGTGCCAGCAGCTTAATTGGAGGGAGCGTTAGCACAGATACGCAGTATTTT. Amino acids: CASSLIGGSVSTDTQYF.

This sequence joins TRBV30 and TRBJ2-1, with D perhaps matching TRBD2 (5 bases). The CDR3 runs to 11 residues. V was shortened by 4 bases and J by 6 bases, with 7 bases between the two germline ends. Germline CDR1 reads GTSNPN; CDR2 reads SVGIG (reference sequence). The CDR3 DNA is TGTGCCTGGATTGGGAGCAATGAGCAGTTCTTC. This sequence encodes CAWIGSNEQFF.